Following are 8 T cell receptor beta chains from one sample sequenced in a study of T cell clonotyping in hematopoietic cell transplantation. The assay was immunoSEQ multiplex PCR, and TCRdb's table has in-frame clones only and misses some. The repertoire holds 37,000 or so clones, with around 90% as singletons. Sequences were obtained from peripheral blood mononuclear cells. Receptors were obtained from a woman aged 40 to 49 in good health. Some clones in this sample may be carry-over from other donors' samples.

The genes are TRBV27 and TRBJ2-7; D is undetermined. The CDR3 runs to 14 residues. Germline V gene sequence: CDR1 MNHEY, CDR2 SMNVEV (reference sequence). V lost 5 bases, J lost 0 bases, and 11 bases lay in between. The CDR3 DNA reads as TGTGCCAGCAGTCCAAAAGGCAGCTCCTACGAGCAGTACTTC. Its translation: CASSPKGSSYEQYF.

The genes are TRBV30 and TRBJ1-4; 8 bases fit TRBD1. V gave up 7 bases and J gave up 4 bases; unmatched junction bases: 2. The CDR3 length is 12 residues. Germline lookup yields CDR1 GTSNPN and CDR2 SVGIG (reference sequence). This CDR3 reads CALDRVNEKLFF. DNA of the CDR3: TGTGCCTTGGACAGGGTTAATGAAAAACTGTTTTTT.

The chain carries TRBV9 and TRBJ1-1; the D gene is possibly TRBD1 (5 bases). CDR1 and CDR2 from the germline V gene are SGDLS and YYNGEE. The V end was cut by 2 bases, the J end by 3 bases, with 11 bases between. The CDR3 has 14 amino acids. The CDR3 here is CASSVTPGDTEAFF. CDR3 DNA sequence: TGTGCCAGCAGCGTGACGCCGGGGGACACTGAAGCTTTCTTT. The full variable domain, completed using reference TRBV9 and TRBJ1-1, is DSGVTQTPKHLITATGQRVTLRCSPRSGDLSVYWYQQSLDQGLQFLIQYYNGEERAKGNILERFSAQQFPDLHSELNLSSLELGDSALYFCASSVTPGDTEAFFGQGTRLTVV.

The chain's CDR3 is CSVGVNTEAFF. In DNA form, the CDR3 reads TGCAGCGTTGGGGTGAACACTGAAGCTTTCTTT. The chain recombines TRBV29-1 with TRBJ1-1; D gene unclear. Germline CDR1 SQVTM, CDR2 ANQGSEA. This CDR3 comprises 11 residues. Trimming removed 4 bases at V and 0 bases at J, with 3 bases between.

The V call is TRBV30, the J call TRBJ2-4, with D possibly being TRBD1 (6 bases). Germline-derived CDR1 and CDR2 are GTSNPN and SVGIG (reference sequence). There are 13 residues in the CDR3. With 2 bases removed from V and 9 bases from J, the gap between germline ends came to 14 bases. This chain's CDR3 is CAWSLGGDAIQYF. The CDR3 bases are TGTGCCTGGAGTTTAGGGGGAGACGCCATTCAGTACTTC.

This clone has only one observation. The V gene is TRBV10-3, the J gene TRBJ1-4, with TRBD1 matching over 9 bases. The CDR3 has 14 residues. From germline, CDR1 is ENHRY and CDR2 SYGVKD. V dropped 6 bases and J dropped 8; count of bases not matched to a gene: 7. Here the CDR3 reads CAIREDRGDEKLFF. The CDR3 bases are TGTGCCATCAGGGAAGACAGGGGGGACGAAAAACTGTTTTTT.

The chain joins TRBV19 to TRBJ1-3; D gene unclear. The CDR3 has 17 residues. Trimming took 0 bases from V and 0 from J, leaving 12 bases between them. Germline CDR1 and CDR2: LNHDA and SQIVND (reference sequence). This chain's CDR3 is CASSIDAQDLSGNTIYF. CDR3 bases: TGTGCCAGTAGTATAGACGCTCAGGACCTCTCTGGAAACACCATATATTTT.

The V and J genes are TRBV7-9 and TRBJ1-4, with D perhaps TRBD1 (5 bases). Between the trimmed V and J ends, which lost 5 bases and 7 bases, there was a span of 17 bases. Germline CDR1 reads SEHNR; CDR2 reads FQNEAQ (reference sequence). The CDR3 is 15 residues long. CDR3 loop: CASSASGTLAEKLFF. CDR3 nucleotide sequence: TGTGCCAGCAGCGCCTCCGGGACTTTGGCTGAAAAACTGTTTTTT. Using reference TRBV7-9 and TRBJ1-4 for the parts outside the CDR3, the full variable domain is DTGVSQNPRHKITKRGQNVTFRCDPISEHNRLYWYRQTLGQGPEFLTYFQNEAQLEKSRLLSDRFSAERPKGSFSTLEIQRTEQGDSAMYLCASSASGTLAEKLFFGSGTQLSVL.